This TCR beta chain was sequenced for a study of identical twins. Trimming took 5 bases from V and 0 from J, leaving 14 bases between them. CDR1 and CDR2 (germline): SEHNR, FQNEAQ (reference sequence). This CDR3 has 15 residues. This clonotype was recorded a few times. TCRdb used MiXCR to reprocess the 5' RACE reads, holding one entry per CDR3 protein. The sample gives 210,000 or so distinct CDR3 sequences, 15% to 20% of which show up once; less than 45% is in the top ten. A further study also used this sample, focusing on T cells expressing NK-cell markers.

The sequence was collected from a woman aged 18 to 35 in good health. V is TRBV7-9 and J is TRBJ2-7; possible D gene TRBD2, 5 bases. Material for sequencing was CD8+ T cells sorted from blood. In DNA form, the CDR3 reads TGTGCCAGCAGCCCTCGCGGGCATAGCTCCTACGAGCAGTACTTC. It specifies CASSPRGHSSYEQYF.